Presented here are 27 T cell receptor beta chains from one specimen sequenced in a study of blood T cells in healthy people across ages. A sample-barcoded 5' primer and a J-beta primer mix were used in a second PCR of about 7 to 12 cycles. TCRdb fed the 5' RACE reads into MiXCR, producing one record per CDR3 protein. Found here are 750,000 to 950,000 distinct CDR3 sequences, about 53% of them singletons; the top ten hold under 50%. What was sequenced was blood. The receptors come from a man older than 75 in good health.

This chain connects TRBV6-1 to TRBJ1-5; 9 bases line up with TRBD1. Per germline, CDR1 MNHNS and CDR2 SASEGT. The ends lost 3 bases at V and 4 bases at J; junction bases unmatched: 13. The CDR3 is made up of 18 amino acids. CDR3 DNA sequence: TGTGCCAGCAGTGAGGATAGGGACAGGGCCCGTAATAATCAGCCCCAGCATTTT. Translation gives CASSEDRDRARNNQPQHF.

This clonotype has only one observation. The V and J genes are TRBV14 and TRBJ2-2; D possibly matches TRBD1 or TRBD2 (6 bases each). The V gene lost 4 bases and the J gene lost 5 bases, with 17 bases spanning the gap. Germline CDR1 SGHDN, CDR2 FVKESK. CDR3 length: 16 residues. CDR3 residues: CASSPPSRGGTGELFF. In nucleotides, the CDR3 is TGTGCCAGCAGCCCCCCCAGCAGGGGAGGAACCGGGGAGCTGTTTTTT.

The CDR3 is CASSPPGRAADTQYF. The CDR3 coding sequence is TGTGCCAGCTCACCACCGGGCAGGGCGGCAGATACGCAGTATTTT. The chain combines TRBV18 with TRBJ2-3; D perhaps matches TRBD1 (5 bases). The germline gives CDR1 KGHSH, CDR2 LQKENI. V lost 0 bases, J lost 4 bases, and 11 bases lay in between. This CDR3 spans 15 amino acids.

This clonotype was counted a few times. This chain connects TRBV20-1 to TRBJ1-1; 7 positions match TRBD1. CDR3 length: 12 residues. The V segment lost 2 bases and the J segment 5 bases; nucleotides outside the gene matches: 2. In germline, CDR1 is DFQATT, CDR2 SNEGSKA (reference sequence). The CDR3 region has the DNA TGCAGTGCTAGACCACAGGGGACTGAAGCTTTCTTT. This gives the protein CSARPQGTEAFF.

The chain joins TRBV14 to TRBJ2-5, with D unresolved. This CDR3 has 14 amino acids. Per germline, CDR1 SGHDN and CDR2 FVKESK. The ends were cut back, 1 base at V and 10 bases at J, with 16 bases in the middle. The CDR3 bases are TGTGCCAGCAGCCAAGTAGGCCTAAGCGTAATCCAGTACTTC. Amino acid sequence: CASSQVGLSVIQYF.

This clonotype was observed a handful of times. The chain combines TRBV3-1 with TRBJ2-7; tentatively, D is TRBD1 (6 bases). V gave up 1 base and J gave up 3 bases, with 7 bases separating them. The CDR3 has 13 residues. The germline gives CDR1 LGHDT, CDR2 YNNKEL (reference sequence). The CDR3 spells CASSQVTGYEQYF. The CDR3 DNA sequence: TGTGCCAGCAGCCAAGTGACAGGCTACGAGCAGTACTTC.

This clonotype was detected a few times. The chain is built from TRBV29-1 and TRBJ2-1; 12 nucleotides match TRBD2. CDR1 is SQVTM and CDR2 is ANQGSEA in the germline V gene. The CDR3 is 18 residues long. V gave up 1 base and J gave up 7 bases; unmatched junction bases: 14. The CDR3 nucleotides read TGCAGCGTTGAAGGACATCTAGCGGGAGGGCCGGGGTATAATGAGCAGTTCTTC. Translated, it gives CSVEGHLAGGPGYNEQFF.

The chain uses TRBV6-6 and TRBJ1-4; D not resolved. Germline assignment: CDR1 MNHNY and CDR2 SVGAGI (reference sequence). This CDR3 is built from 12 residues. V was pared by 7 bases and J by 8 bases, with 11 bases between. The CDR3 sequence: CASTIVGEKLFF. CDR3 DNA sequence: TGTGCCAGCACGATAGTTGGGGAAAAACTGTTTTTT.

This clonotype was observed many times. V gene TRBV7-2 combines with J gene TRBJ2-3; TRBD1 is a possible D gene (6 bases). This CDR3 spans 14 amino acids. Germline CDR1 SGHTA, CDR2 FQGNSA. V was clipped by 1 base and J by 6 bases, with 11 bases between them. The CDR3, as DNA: TGTGCCAGCAGCTTAGAGGGGGATGGGGATACGCAGTATTTT. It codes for CASSLEGDGDTQYF.

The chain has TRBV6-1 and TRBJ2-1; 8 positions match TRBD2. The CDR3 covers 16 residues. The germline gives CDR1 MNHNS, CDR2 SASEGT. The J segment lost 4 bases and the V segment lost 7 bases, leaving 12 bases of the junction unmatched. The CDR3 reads CASTLTSAGPYNEQFF. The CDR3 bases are TGTGCCAGCACTCTGACTAGCGCAGGACCATACAATGAGCAGTTCTTC.

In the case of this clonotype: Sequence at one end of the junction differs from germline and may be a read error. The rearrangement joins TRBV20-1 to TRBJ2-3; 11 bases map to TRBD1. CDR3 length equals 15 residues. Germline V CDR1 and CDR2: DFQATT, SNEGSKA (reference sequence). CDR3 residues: CSVGGQGVSTDTQYF. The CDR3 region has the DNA TGCAGTGTCGGGGGACAGGGGGTGAGCACAGATACTCAGTATTTT.

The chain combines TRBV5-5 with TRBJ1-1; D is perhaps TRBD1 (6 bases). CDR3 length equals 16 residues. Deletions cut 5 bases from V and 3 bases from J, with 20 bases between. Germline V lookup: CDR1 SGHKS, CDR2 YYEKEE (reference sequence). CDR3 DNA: TGTGCCAGCAGTCGTTCCAGGGGACAAACGGACACTGAAGCTTTCTTT. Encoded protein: CASSRSRGQTDTEAFF.

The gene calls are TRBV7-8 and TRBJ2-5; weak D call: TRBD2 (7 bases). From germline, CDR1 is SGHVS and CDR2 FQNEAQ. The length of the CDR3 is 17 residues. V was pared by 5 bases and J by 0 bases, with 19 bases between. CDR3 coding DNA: TGTGCCAGCAGCGGGGGGGGGCGATTTTTATACCAAGAGACCCAGTACTTC. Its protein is CASSGGGRFLYQETQYF.

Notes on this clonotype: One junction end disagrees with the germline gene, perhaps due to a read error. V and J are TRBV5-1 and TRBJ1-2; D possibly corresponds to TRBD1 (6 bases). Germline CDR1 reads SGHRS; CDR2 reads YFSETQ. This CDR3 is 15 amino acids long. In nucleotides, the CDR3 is TGCGCCAGCAGTACCCAACAGGGTTTGGGCTATGGCCACACCTTC. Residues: CASSTQQGLGYGHTF.

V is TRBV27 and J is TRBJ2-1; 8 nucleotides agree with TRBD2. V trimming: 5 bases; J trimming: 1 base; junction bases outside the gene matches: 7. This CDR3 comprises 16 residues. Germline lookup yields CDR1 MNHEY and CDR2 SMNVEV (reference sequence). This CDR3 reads CASSPSTSASYNEQFF. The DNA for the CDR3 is TGTGCCAGCAGTCCCTCGACTAGCGCTTCCTACAATGAGCAGTTCTTC.

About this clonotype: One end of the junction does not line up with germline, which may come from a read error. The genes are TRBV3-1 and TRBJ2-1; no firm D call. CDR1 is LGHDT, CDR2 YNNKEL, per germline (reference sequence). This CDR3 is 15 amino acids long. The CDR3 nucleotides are TGTGCCAGCAGCCAAGATCAGGTCAACTACAATGGGCAGTTCTTC. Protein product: CASSQDQVNYNGQFF.

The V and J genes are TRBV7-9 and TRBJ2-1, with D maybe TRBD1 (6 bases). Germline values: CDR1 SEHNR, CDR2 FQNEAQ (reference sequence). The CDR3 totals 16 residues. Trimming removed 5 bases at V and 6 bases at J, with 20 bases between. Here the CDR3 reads CASSPRTDYRVNEQFF. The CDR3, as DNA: TGTGCCAGCAGCCCCCGGACAGACTATCGGGTCAATGAGCAGTTCTTC.

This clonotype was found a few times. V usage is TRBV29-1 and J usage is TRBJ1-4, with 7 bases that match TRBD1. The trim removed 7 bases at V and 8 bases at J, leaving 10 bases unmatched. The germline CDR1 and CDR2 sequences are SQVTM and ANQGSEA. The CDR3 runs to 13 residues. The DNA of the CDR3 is TGCAGCGCTGCGACAGGGAGAGGAGAAAAACTGTTTTTT. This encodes CSAATGRGEKLFF.

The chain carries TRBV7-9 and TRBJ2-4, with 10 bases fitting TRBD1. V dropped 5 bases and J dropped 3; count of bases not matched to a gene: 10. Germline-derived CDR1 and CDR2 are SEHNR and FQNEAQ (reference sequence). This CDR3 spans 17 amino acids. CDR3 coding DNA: TGTGCCAGCAGCAAAGGACAGGGGGGCGCCAACAAAAACATTCAGTACTTC. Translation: CASSKGQGGANKNIQYF.

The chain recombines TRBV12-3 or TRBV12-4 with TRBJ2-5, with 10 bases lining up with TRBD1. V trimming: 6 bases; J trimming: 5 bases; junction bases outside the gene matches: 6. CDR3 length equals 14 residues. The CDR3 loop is CASRSTGGRETQYF. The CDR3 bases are TGTGCCAGCAGGTCGACAGGGGGCAGGGAGACCCAGTACTTC.

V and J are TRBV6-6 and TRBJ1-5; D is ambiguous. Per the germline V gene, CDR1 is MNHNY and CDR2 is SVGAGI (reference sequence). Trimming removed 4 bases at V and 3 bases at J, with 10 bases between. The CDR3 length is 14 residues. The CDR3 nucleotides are TGTGCCAGCAGTTGGTCTCAAAACAATCAGCCCCAGCATTTT. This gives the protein CASSWSQNNQPQHF.

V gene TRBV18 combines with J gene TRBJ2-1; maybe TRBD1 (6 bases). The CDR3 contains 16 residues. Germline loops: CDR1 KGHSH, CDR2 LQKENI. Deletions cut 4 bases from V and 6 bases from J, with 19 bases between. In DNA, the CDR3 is TGTGCCAGCTCACTCGCGGCCCCAGGGGCGGCCAATGAGCAGTTCTTC. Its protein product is CASSLAAPGAANEQFF.

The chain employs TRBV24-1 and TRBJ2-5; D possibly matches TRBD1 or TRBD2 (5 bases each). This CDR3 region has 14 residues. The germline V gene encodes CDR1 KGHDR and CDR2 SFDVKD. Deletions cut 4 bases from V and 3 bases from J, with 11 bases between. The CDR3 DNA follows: TGTGCCACCAGTGAATGGGACGGAGAAGAGACCCAGTACTTC. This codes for CATSEWDGEETQYF.

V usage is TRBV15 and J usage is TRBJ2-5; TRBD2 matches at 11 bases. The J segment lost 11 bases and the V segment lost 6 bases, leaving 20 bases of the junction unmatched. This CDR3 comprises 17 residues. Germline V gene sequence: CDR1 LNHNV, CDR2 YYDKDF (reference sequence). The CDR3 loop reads CATSPTLLAGGPYEQYF. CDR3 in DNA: TGTGCCACCAGTCCTACTCTCCTAGCGGGAGGACCCTATGAGCAGTACTTC.

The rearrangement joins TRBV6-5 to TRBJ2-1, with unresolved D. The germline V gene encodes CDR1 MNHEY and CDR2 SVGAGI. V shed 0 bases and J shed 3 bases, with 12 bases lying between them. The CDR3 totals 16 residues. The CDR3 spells CASSYSPTPSYNEQFF. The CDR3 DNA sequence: TGTGCCAGCAGTTACTCGCCAACGCCAAGCTACAATGAGCAGTTCTTC.

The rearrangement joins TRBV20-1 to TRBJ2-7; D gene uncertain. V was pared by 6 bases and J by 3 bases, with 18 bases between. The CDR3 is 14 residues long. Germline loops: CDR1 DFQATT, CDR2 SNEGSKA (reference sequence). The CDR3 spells CSAALPPPSYEQYF. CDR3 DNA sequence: TGCAGTGCAGCACTACCTCCCCCCAGCTACGAGCAGTACTTC.

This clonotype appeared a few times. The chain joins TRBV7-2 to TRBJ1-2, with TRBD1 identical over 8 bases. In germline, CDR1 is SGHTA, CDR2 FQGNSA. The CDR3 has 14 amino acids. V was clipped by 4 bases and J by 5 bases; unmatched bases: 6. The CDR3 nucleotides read TGTGCCAGCAGCTCGAGACAGGGGAAATATGGCTACACCTTC. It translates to CASSSRQGKYGYTF.